The T cell receptor (beta chain) described here comes from a study of T cell responses to AZD1222 COVID-19 vaccine. Germline CDR1 and CDR2: SGHAT and FQNNGV. The CDR3 length is 14 residues. Trimming cost V 2 bases and J 2 bases, with 7 bases left between them. Sequenced by immunoSEQ multiplex PCR; TCRdb stores in-frame clones only, minus some. This repertoire shows some 180,000 clones, around nine tenths found once; its top ten account for around 1%. This chain links TRBV11-2 with TRBJ1-5; D might be TRBD1 (5 bases). This clonotype originated in an adult who received the AZD1222 COVID-19 vaccine. This material consisted of peripheral blood, taken 28 days after the second AZD1222 dose. CDR3 region: CASSLLGGNQPQHF. The CDR3 region has the DNA TGTGCCAGCAGCTTATTGGGGGGCAATCAGCCCCAGCATTTT.